This T cell receptor beta chain was captured by sequencing in a study of cytomegalovirus exposure and HLA in healthy donors. The V end was cut by 3 bases, the J end by 0 bases, with 9 bases between. Germline CDR1 SGDLS, CDR2 YYNGEE. There are 15 residues in the CDR3. A multiplex PCR was run with 60 Vbeta primers and 13 Jbeta primers. Clones were read by immunoSEQ multiplex PCR, and TCRdb kept only the in-frame ones, dropping some. The sample includes approximately 220,000 clones, approximately 82% of them seen just once. In its sample, this clone was seen once. This rearrangement joins TRBV9 to TRBJ2-2, with D possibly TRBD1 on 6 matching bases. The sequence was collected from a man aged 18 to 30 in good health and CMV-seronegative. Sequencing was carried out using PBMCs. The CDR3 reads CASSADRSNTGELFF. The DNA of the CDR3 is TGTGCCAGCAGCGCCGACAGGTCGAACACCGGGGAGCTGTTTTTT.